This TCR beta chain derives from a study of shared clonotypes between healthy human individuals. CDR1 and CDR2 (germline): KGHSH, LQKENI. Germline trimming cut 2 bases from V and 7 bases from J; bases unmatched to any gene: 12. The CDR3 length is 16 residues. Several immunoSEQ 96-well plates shared each subset's DNA, each plate a replicate. Assay: immunoSEQ multiplex PCR; the TCRdb copy retains only in-frame clones and omits some. The table lists about 490,000 clones, roughly 85% of them singletons. Sequencing was carried out using PBMCs. This clonotype originated in a woman aged 40-49 years in good health. Some clones in this sample may be carry-over from other donors' samples. This chain links TRBV18 with TRBJ1-2, with TRBD1 matching over 8 bases. The chain's CDR3 is CASSPMDRALSTGYTF. CDR3 coding DNA: TGTGCCAGCTCACCAATGGACAGGGCGCTGTCAACTGGCTACACCTTC.